Listed below are T cell receptor beta chains from one sample, sequenced in a study of T cell repertoires in cytomegalovirus infection. TCRdb re-analysed the reads in MiXCR, keeping a single row per CDR3 protein. There are roughly 570,000 distinct CDR3 sequences in the sample; 40% occur only once, and 48% lies in the top ten. Their specific antigens are unknown. Sequenced here: cultured PBMCs, sampled from culture after CMV antigen stimulation. The receptor set was obtained from a human donor in good health (CMV status not recorded). Some clones in this sample may be carry-over from other donors' samples. Each CDR3 is given with its conserved first and last residue. The D gene is left open where the match is weak. Rows give clone size only sometimes, using once, few, many, or a class for an expanded clone.

DNA: TGTGCCAGCAGTTACAGTAGGCCTGGGGCCAACGTCCTGACTTTC; CDR3: CASSYSRPGANVLTF; length: 15; J: TRBJ2-6; D: -; V: TRBV6-6; size: few
DNA: TGTGCCAGCAGCTTTGCACAGGTGAACACTGAAGCTTTCTTT; CDR3: CASSFAQVNTEAFF; length: 14; J: TRBJ1-1; D: -; V: TRBV7-2; size: many
DNA: TGTGCCAGCACCCGGCGGTCCTTCTACAATGAGCAGTTCTTC; CDR3: CASTRRSFYNEQFF; length: 14; J: TRBJ2-1; D: -; V: TRBV28; size: -
DNA: TGTGCCAGCAGATCCAGCGCGGGGACCATCAGCTCCTACAATGAGCAGTTCTTC; CDR3: CASRSSAGTISSYNEQFF; length: 18; J: TRBJ2-1; D: -; V: TRBV11-2; size: few
DNA: TGTGCCAGCAGCTCGGGCGGAGACTATGAAAAACTGTTTTTT; CDR3: CASSSGGDYEKLFF; length: 14; J: TRBJ1-4; D: -; V: TRBV7-9; size: few
DNA: TGTGCCAGCAGCCATGGGGTGGGGGAGCTGTTTTTT; CDR3: CASSHGVGELFF; length: 12; J: TRBJ2-2; D: -; V: TRBV7-8; size: -
DNA: TGTGCCACCAGCAGAGAGCCAATCAATTCACCCCTCCACTTT; CDR3: CATSREPINSPLHF; length: 14; J: TRBJ1-6; D: -; V: TRBV15; size: few
DNA: TGTGCCAGCAGCCGGACGGGGGCGGGCAACGAGCAGTACTTC; CDR3: CASSRTGAGNEQYF; length: 14; J: TRBJ2-7; D: -; V: TRBV7-2; size: few
DNA: TGCGCCAGCAGCCAAGGTCTACCGACCTATTGGGGTGGCAATGAGCAGTTCTTC; CDR3: CASSQGLPTYWGGNEQFF; length: 18; J: TRBJ2-1; D: -; V: TRBV4-1; size: many
DNA: TGCGCCAGCAGCCTGGGGGAGGCGAACACCGGGGAGCTGTTTTTT; CDR3: CASSLGEANTGELFF; length: 15; J: TRBJ2-2; D: -; V: TRBV4-1; size: -
DNA: TGTGCCAGTAAGCCCCGACTAGCGGGAGTTAATGAGCAGTTCTTC; CDR3: CASKPRLAGVNEQFF; length: 15; J: TRBJ2-1; D: TRBD2; V: TRBV19; size: once
DNA: TGTGCCAGCAGCTTAGATGGTGGCGGGGAGCTGTTTTTT; CDR3: CASSLDGGGELFF; length: 13; J: TRBJ2-2; D: -; V: TRBV7-9; size: -
DNA: TGTGCCAGCTCCTCAATTGCAGGGAAGTATTCGAGGGACGAGACCCAGTACTTC; CDR3: CASSSIAGKYSRDETQYF; length: 18; J: TRBJ2-5; D: -; V: TRBV12-3/TRBV12-4; size: -
DNA: TGTGCCATCAGGAGTAGGGGGCCGAGCACAGATACGCAGTATTTT; CDR3: CAIRSRGPSTDTQYF; length: 15; J: TRBJ2-3; D: TRBD1; V: TRBV10-3; size: few
DNA: TGTGCCGGCGGGACCGCTAACACCGGGGAGCTGTTTTTT; CDR3: CAGGTANTGELFF; length: 13; J: TRBJ2-2; D: -; V: TRBV12-3/TRBV12-4; size: few
DNA: TGTGCCAGCAGCTTAGCGGGTGGGAGTACCACCGGGGAGCTGTTTTTT; CDR3: CASSLAGGSTTGELFF; length: 16; J: TRBJ2-2; D: -; V: TRBV7-2; size: -
DNA: TGTGCCAGCAGTGAAGCCCGCTTTATCTACGAGCAGTACTTC; CDR3: CASSEARFIYEQYF; length: 14; J: TRBJ2-7; D: -; V: TRBV6-1; size: -
DNA: TGTGCCAGCAGTTCCTTTGGGCCAACCTACGAGCAGTACTTC; CDR3: CASSSFGPTYEQYF; length: 14; J: TRBJ2-7; D: -; V: TRBV7-2; size: many
DNA: TGTGCCAGCAGCGTATTCAGACAGGGGGTAGGATACACTGAAGCTTTCTTT; CDR3: CASSVFRQGVGYTEAFF; length: 17; J: TRBJ1-1; D: TRBD1; V: TRBV6-2/TRBV6-3; size: -
DNA: TGTGCCAGCAGCCCCCGGACAGCCGATTACAATCAGCCCCAGCATTTT; CDR3: CASSPRTADYNQPQHF; length: 16; J: TRBJ1-5; D: -; V: TRBV7-8; size: few
DNA: TGTGCCATCAGTGAGTTTGTAGGTGTTACTGAAGCTTTCTTT; CDR3: CAISEFVGVTEAFF; length: 14; J: TRBJ1-1; D: -; V: TRBV10-3; size: -
DNA: TGTGCCAGCAGGGTTACAGAGGGGAATTCACCCCTCCACTTT; CDR3: CASRVTEGNSPLHF; length: 14; J: TRBJ1-6; D: -; V: TRBV2; size: -